This section outlines one T cell receptor (beta chain) sequence together with its context. The V segment lost 2 bases and the J segment 6 bases; nucleotides outside the gene matches: 12. The CDR3 is made up of 17 amino acids. CDR1 is SEHNR, CDR2 FQNEAQ, per germline (reference sequence). Assay used: immunoSEQ multiplex PCR; TCRdb lists only in-frame clones, some missing. The data hold 200,000 to 250,000 clones, with 88% observed a single time. These data originate in a study of blood T cell repertoires in COVID-19. The source material was peripheral blood. The receptor comes from a man in his 70s with acute or convalescent COVID-19. The gene calls are TRBV7-9 and TRBJ2-1; 8 bases align to TRBD2. For the CDR3, the DNA is TGTGCCAGCAGCTTATCTTTAGCGGGAAGAATCGGCAATGAGCAGTTCTTC. Residues: CASSLSLAGRIGNEQFF.